This TCR beta chain was documented in a study of blood T cell repertoires in COVID-19. For the study at large: PBMCs, B-cell-depleted T cells, or T cells provided the cDNA or gDNA that made up the material.

Trimming at V came to 7 bases and at J to 8 bases, leaving 13 bases not matched to a gene. Germline assignment: CDR1 LNHDA and CDR2 SQIVND (reference sequence). The CDR3 loop spans 16 amino acids. The repertoire was sequenced with immunoSEQ multiplex PCR; TCRdb's copy has only in-frame clones and lacks some. The repertoire holds about 67,000 clones, roughly nine tenths seen once, with approximately 4.7% in the top ten. This sequence joins TRBV19 and TRBJ1-4, with 10 positions matching TRBD1. Sequencing was done on a sample of peripheral blood. This receptor was taken from a man aged 50 to 60 with active COVID-19. This CDR3 is CASTPGQGKGVEKLFF. As DNA, the CDR3 is TGTGCCAGTACCCCGGGACAGGGGAAAGGAGTCGAAAAACTGTTTTTT.